This TCR beta chain was sequenced for a study of T cell responses to AZD1222 COVID-19 vaccine. In regard to this clone: Its cognate antigen is unknown.

The table came from immunoSEQ multiplex PCR; TCRdb's copy has only in-frame clones and leaves some out. The table shows 130,000 or so clones, with roughly nine tenths occurring only once. The J segment lost 11 bases and the V segment lost 0 bases, leaving 5 bases of the junction unmatched. Germline CDR1 is SGHTA and CDR2 is FQGTGA. This CDR3 comprises 15 residues. Broader study findings: Close to half of spike-specific TCRs reportedly recognize unmutated variant regions. Following two doses of AZD1222, Spike-specific TCR breadth and depth rose. At baseline, seropositivity was found in only 6 or 7 AZD1222 recipients.

The gene calls are TRBV7-3 and TRBJ1-6, with 9 nucleotides matching TRBD1. This specimen was peripheral blood, taken 28 days after the second dose of the MenACWY control vaccine. The source is an adult who received the MenACWY meningococcal vaccine as a control. The CDR3, as DNA: TGTGCCAGCAGCTTAACGGGACAGGGATCTGCACCCCTCCACTTT. Translation gives CASSLTGQGSAPLHF. Full variable domain (outside the CDR3, taken from reference TRBV7-3 and TRBJ1-6): GAGVSQTPSNKVTEKGKYVELRCDPISGHTALYWYRQSLGQGPEFLIYFQGTGAADDSGLPNDRFFAVRPEGSVSTLKIQRTERGDSAVYLCASSLTGQGSAPLHFGNGTRLTVT.